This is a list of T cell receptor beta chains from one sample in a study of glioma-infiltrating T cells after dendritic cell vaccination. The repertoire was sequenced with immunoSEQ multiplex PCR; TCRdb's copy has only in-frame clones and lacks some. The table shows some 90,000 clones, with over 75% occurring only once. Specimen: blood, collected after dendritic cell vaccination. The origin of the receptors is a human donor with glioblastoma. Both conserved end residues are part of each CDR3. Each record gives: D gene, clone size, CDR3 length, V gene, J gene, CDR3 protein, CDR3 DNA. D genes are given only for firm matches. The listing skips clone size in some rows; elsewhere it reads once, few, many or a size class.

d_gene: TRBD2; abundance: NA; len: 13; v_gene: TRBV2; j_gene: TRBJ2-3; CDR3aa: CASSDAGGDTQYF; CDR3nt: TGTGCCAGCAGTGATGCGGGAGGAGATACGCAGTATTTT
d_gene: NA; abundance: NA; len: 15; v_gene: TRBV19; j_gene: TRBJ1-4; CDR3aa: CASSISAGVYEKLFF; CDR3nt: TGTGCCAGTAGTATATCGGCAGGGGTTTATGAAAAACTGTTTTTT
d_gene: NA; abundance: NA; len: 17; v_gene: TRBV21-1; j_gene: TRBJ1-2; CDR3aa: CASSIGGRLTSNYGYTF; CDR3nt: TGTGCCAGCAGCATAGGAGGACGGCTCACCTCGAACTATGGCTACACCTTC
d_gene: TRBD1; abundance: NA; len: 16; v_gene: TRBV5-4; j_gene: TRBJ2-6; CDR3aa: CASSSNRGLGANVLTF; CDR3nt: TGTGCCAGCAGCTCAAACAGGGGGCTTGGGGCCAACGTCCTGACTTTC
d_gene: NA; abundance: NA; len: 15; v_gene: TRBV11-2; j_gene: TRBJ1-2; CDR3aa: CASSPTVGEFSGYTF; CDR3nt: TGTGCCAGCAGCCCCACCGTCGGGGAGTTTAGTGGCTACACCTTC
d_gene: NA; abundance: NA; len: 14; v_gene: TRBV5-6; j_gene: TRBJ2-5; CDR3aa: CASSLGQIQETQYF; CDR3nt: TGTGCCAGCAGCTTGGGACAGATCCAAGAGACCCAGTACTTC
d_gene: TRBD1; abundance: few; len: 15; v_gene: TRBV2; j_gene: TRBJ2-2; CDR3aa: CASSEQGAGTGELFF; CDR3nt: TGTGCCAGCAGTGAGCAGGGGGCGGGTACCGGGGAGCTGTTTTTT
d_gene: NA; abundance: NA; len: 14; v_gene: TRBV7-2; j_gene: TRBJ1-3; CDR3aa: CASRTGFSGNTIYF; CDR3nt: TGTGCCAGCAGAACAGGTTTCTCCGGAAACACCATATATTTT
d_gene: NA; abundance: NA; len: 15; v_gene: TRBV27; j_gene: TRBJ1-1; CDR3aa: CASISFRALNTEAFF; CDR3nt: TGTGCCAGCATCAGTTTCAGGGCGCTTAACACTGAAGCTTTCTTT
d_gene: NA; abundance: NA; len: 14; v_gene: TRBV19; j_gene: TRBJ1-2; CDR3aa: CASSPQRGAYGYTF; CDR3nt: TGTGCCAGTAGTCCCCAAAGGGGCGCGTATGGCTACACCTTC
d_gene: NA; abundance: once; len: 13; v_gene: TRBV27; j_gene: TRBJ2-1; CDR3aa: CATHAQVYNEQFF; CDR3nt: TGTGCCACCCACGCCCAGGTCTACAATGAGCAGTTCTTC
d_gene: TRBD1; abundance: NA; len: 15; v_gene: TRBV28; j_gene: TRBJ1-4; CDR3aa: CASSLWTGTNEKLFF; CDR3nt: TGTGCCAGCAGTTTGTGGACAGGAACTAATGAAAAACTGTTTTTT
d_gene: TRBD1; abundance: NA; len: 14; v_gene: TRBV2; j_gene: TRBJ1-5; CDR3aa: CASSRTGNNQPQHF; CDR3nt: TGTGCCAGCAGCCGGACAGGTAACAATCAGCCCCAGCATTTT
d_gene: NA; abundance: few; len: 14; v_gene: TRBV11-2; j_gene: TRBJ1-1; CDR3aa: CASSLGRGETEAFF; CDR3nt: TGTGCCAGCAGCCTGGGGCGGGGGGAAACTGAAGCTTTCTTT
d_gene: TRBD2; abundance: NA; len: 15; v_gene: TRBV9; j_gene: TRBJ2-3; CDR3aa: CASSVRLAMGDTQYF; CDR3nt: TGTGCCAGCAGCGTACGACTAGCGATGGGAGATACGCAGTATTTT
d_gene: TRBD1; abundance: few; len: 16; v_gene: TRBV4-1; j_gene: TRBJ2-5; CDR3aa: CASSPRTGVYQETQYF; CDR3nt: TGCGCCAGCAGCCCCCGGACAGGAGTGTACCAAGAGACCCAGTACTTC
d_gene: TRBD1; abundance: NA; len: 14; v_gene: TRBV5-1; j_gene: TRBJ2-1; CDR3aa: CASSWGTGASEQFF; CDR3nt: TGCGCCAGCAGCTGGGGCACAGGGGCCAGTGAGCAGTTCTTC
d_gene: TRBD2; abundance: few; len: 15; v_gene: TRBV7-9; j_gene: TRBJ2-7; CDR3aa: CASSPWEGIAYEQYF; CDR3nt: TGTGCCAGCAGCCCCTGGGAGGGTATCGCCTACGAGCAGTACTTC
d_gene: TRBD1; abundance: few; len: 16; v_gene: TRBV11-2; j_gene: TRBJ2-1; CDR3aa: CASTPPGTGGSNEQFF; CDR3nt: TGTGCCAGCACCCCTCCCGGGACAGGGGGATCCAATGAGCAGTTCTTC
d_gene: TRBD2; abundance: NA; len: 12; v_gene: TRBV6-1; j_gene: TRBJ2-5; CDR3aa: CASSTGGETQYF; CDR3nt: TGTGCCAGCAGTACCGGGGGGGAGACCCAGTACTTC
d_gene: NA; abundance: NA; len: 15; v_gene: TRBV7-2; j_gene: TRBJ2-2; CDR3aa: CASSLGVSFTGELFF; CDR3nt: TGTGCCAGCAGCTTAGGCGTGTCTTTCACCGGGGAGCTGTTTTTT
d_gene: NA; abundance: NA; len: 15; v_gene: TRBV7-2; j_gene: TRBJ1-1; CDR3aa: CASSLRGLLTEKAFF; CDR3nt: TGTGCCAGCAGCTTAAGGGGACTTTTGACCGAAAAAGCTTTCTTT
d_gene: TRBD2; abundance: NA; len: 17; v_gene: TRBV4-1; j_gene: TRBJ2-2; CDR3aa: CASSQEVPRETNGELFF; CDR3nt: TGCGCCAGCAGCCAAGAAGTGCCGCGGGAGACTAACGGGGAGCTGTTTTTT
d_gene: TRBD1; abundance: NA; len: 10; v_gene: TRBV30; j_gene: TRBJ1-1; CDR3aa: CAWRAGGAFF; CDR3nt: TGTGCCTGGAGAGCAGGGGGAGCTTTCTTT
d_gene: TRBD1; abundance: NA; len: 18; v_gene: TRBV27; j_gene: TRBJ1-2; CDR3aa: CASSPTGTGMFANYGYTF; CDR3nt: TGTGCCAGCAGCCCGACCGGGACAGGGATGTTTGCTAACTATGGCTACACCTTC
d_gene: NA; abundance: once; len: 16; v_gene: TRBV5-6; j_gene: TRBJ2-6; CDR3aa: CASSLRLSSGANVLTF; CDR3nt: TGTGCCAGCAGCTTGCGCCTTAGCTCTGGGGCCAACGTCCTGACTTTC
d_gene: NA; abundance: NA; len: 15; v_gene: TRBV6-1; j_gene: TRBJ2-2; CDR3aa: CASSELGSFTGELFF; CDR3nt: TGTGCCAGCAGTGAATTGGGCAGCTTCACCGGGGAGCTGTTTTTT
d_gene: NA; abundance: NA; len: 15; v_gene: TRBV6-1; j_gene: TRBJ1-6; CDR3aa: CASSQQDIYNSPLHF; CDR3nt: TGTGCCAGCAGTCAACAGGACATTTATAATTCACCCCTCCACTTT
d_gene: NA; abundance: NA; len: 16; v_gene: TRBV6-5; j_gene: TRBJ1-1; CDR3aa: CASSYWAVGANTEAFF; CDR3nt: TGTGCCAGCAGTTATTGGGCTGTAGGGGCGAACACTGAAGCTTTCTTT
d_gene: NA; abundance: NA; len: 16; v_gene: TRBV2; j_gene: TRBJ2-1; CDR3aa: CASSPGQQSSYNEQFF; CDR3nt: TGTGCCAGCAGTCCGGGACAACAGAGCTCCTACAATGAGCAGTTCTTC
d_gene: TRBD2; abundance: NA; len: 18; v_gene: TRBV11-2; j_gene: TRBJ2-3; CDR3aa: CASSQSGGPFWGTDTQYF; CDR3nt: TGTGCCAGCAGCCAAAGCGGGGGACCCTTTTGGGGCACAGATACGCAGTATTTT
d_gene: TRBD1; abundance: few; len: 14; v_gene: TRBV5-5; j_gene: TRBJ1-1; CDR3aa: CASERRGQNTEAFF; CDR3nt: TGTGCCAGCGAACGTAGGGGGCAGAACACTGAAGCTTTCTTT
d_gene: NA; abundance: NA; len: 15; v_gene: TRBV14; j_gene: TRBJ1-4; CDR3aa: CASRRGQTTNEKLFF; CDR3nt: TGTGCCAGCAGACGAGGACAGACAACTAATGAAAAACTGTTTTTT